This T cell receptor (beta chain) is drawn from a study of Ad26.COV2.S vaccination and SARS-CoV-2 variants. This table comes from immunoSEQ multiplex PCR, and its TCRdb copy is limited to in-frame clones, with some not included. The sample lists fewer than 300,000 clones; approximately 87% were seen once. Findings of the study overall: Whether participants received vaccine or placebo, their non-spike TCR breadth was similar. Reported post-vaccination CD8+ and CD4+ T cell responses to spike showed substantial breadth.

Treatment given: some 20 received Ad26.COV2.S at low or high dose, single or two shots; 5 received placebo; per-sample allocation not given. Sampling was performed 63 days after the first vaccine or placebo injection. A note on this clone: The antigen is undetermined.

V dropped 3 bases and J dropped 4; count of bases not matched to a gene: 5. The CDR3 consists of 18 residues. Germline lookup yields CDR1 MGHDK and CDR2 SYGVNS. This clonotype originated in a person aged 18-60 years who received the Ad26.COV2.S COVID-19 vaccine or a placebo. The V call is TRBV25-1, the J call TRBJ2-2; 16 bases align to TRBD2. The sample here was peripheral blood, taken in a trial of Ad26.COV2.S vaccine versus placebo. The CDR3 reads CASSEGLAGGPGTGELFF. CDR3 sequence (DNA): TGTGCCAGCAGTGAGGGACTAGCGGGAGGGCCGGGCACCGGGGAGCTGTTTTTT. The full variable domain, with the rest looked up from reference TRBV25-1 and TRBJ2-2, is EADIYQTPRYLVIGTGKKITLECSQTMGHDKMYWYQQDPGMELHLIHYSYGVNSTEKGDLSSESTVSRIRTEHFPLTLESARPSHTSQYLCASSEGLAGGPGTGELFFGEGSRLTVL.